This passage covers 10 T cell receptor beta chains from one sample sequenced in a study of blood T cells in healthy people across ages. A second about 6 to 12 cycle PCR used barcoded and J-beta primers. TCRdb reanalysed the 5' RACE reads using MiXCR and keeps one entry per CDR3 protein. This sample has over 700,000 distinct CDR3 sequences, with 25% found just once. These data were also filed under a second study, of T cells of mothers and their children.

Sequencing was carried out using blood. Receptors were obtained from a boy younger than 18 in good health.

J is TRBJ1-1 and V is TRBV4-1, with D unresolved. Germline CDR1 MGHRA, CDR2 YSYEKL. The CDR3 is 14 residues long. Trimming removed 0 bases from V and 1 base from J, with 6 bases in between. CDR3 in amino acids: CASSQDLTNTEAFF. In DNA form, the CDR3 reads TGCGCCAGCAGCCAAGATCTGACGAACACTGAAGCTTTCTTT.

This clonotype showed up just a few times. The chain has TRBV7-3 and TRBJ2-3, with no clear D. Germline V gene lookup returns CDR1 SGHTA and CDR2 FQGTGA. The V gene lost 3 bases and the J gene lost 1 base, with 8 bases spanning the gap. CDR3 length equals 14 residues. This CDR3 is CASSFDFGTDTQYF. In DNA, the CDR3 is TGTGCCAGCAGCTTCGACTTCGGCACAGATACGCAGTATTTT. The whole variable domain, remainder taken from reference TRBV7-3 and TRBJ2-3, is GAGVSQTPSNKVTEKGKYVELRCDPISGHTALYWYRQSLGQGPEFLIYFQGTGAADDSGLPNDRFFAVRPEGSVSTLKIQRTERGDSAVYLCASSFDFGTDTQYFGPGTRLTVL.

This clonotype has more than one count but fewer than ten. The CDR3 region has the DNA TGTGCCAGCAGCTTTAAAAGCCCTTGGGACTTTGGGAACACTGAAGCTTTCTTT. Residues: CASSFKSPWDFGNTEAFF. The rearrangement uses TRBV5-8 and TRBJ1-1; D perhaps matches TRBD1 (5 bases). Germline V gene sequence: CDR1 SGHTS, CDR2 YDEGEE. This CDR3 region has 18 residues. The V and J ends lost 2 bases and 1 base respectively, with 21 bases between them. The full variable domain, completed using reference TRBV5-8 and TRBJ1-1, is EAGVTQSPTHLIKTRGQQATLRCSPISGHTSVYWYQQALGLGLQFLLWYDEGEERNRGNFPPRFSGRQFPNYSSELNVNALELEDSALYLCASSFKSPWDFGNTEAFFGQGTRLTVV.

V is TRBV5-1 and J is TRBJ2-3; 11 positions agree with TRBD2. The CDR3 is made up of 14 amino acids. The V segment lost 5 bases and the J segment 1 base; nucleotides outside the gene matches: 0. Germline V CDR1 and CDR2: SGHRS, YFSETQ. CDR3 in DNA: TGCGCCAGCAGGACTAGCGGGGGCACAGATACGCAGTATTTT. It translates to CASRTSGGTDTQYF.

This clonotype was counted between two and nine times. The chain is built from TRBV3-1 and TRBJ1-1; 7 bases are a match to TRBD1. The V gene's germline CDR1 is LGHDT and CDR2 YNNKEL (reference sequence). V was pared by 0 bases and J by 0 bases, with 1 base of the junction left unmatched. The CDR3 length is 15 residues. In DNA, the CDR3 is TGTGCCAGCAGCCAAGATCAGGGGGTGAACACTGAAGCTTTCTTT. Its protein product is CASSQDQGVNTEAFF. Full variable domain (rest looked up from reference TRBV3-1 and TRBJ1-1): DTAVSQTPKYLVTQMGNDKSIKCEQNLGHDTMYWYKQDSKKFLKIMFSYNNKELIINETVPNRFSPKSPDKAHLNLHINSLELGDSAVYFCASSQDQGVNTEAFFGQGTRLTVV.

The V and J genes are TRBV7-6 and TRBJ2-1; 7 bases line up with TRBD1. CDR3 size: 15 residues. J was trimmed by 5 bases and V by 4 bases; bases with no gene match: 8. Germline CDR1 and CDR2: SGHVS and FNYEAQ. CDR3: CASSSRQGRDNEQFF. The CDR3 DNA reads as TGTGCCAGCAGCTCCCGACAGGGAAGGGACAATGAGCAGTTCTTC.

This clonotype turned up a few times. The genes are TRBV7-9 and TRBJ2-7, with 11 bases aligning to TRBD2. The DNA end favors TRBJ2-1, so the J call may be wrong. The CDR3 contains 13 residues. Germline V gives CDR1 SEHNR, CDR2 FQNEAQ (reference sequence). The CDR3 protein is CASSPGLAAEQFF. In DNA form, the CDR3 reads TGTGCCAGCAGCCCGGGACTAGCGGCTGAGCAGTTCTTC.

Only a few counts were recorded for this clonotype. The gene calls are TRBV28 and TRBJ2-7; D perhaps matches TRBD1 (5 bases). V lost 6 bases to trimming and J lost 1 base, with 16 bases between them. Germline-derived CDR1 and CDR2 are MDHEN and SYDVKM. The CDR3 loop spans 15 amino acids. CDR3 residues: CASSHQPGNSYEQYF. DNA for the CDR3: TGTGCCAGCAGCCACCAGCCAGGGAATTCCTACGAGCAGTACTTC.

This clonotype turned up a few times. The chain employs TRBV29-1 and TRBJ2-5, with D possibly TRBD1 on 5 matching bases. V was clipped by 1 base and J by 5 bases, with 11 bases between them. The length of the CDR3 is 13 residues. Germline assignment: CDR1 SQVTM and CDR2 ANQGSEA. The CDR3 here is CSVEARGLETQYF. The CDR3 region has the DNA TGCAGCGTTGAAGCAAGGGGTTTGGAGACCCAGTACTTC.

This clonotype appeared once. The CDR3 DNA is TGTGCCAGCGACCCGGGATCAGAGACCCAGTACTTC. Translated, it gives CASDPGSETQYF. This rearrangement joins TRBV28 to TRBJ2-5, with D possibly being TRBD2 (5 bases). Trimming removed 8 bases from V and 4 bases from J, with 11 bases in between. The CDR3 runs to 12 residues. Per the germline V gene, CDR1 is MDHEN and CDR2 is SYDVKM.